This T cell receptor (beta chain) was documented in a study of T cell responses to AZD1222 COVID-19 vaccine. This CDR3 has 14 residues. CDR1 and CDR2 from the germline V gene are SGHDT and YYEEEE. Trimming removed 4 bases at V and 6 bases at J, with 13 bases between. This clone appeared once. Its antigen is as yet unknown. Clones were read by immunoSEQ multiplex PCR, and TCRdb kept only the in-frame ones, dropping some. The sample gives roughly 120,000 clones, around 87% of which show up once; roughly 1.1% is in the top ten. Findings of the study overall: Scientists sampled the repertoires only once the peak T cell response had passed. Baseline seropositivity characterized only 5 or 6 AZD1222 recipients. Possibly, clonal diversity was underestimated; donors were largely white British and included more females. Spike regions recognized by vaccine-associated CD4 TCRs spanned the protein, led by 160-218 and 743-854.

The clonotype comes from an adult in good health. The chain links TRBV5-6 to TRBJ2-2; D is perhaps TRBD1 (6 bases). The input for sequencing was peripheral blood, taken on day 0 of AZD1222 vaccination. The CDR3 nucleotides read TGTGCCAGCAGCCCGGAAGGGGGTTCCGGGGAGCTGTTTTTT. Protein sequence: CASSPEGGSGELFF. The variable domain in full, completed from reference TRBV5-6 and TRBJ2-2, reads DAGVTQSPTHLIKTRGQQVTLRCSPKSGHDTVSWYQQALGQGPQFIFQYYEEEERQRGNFPDRFSGHQFPNYSSELNVNALLLGDSALYLCASSPEGGSGELFFGEGSRLTVL.